This TCR beta chain is from a study of tumor and adjacent non-tumor tissue in lung cancer. Across the whole study: Each sample yielded a few million productive TCRbeta reads on average.

The CDR3 totals 14 residues. Germline loops: CDR1 MNHNY, CDR2 SVGAGI (reference sequence). The library came from three nested PCR rounds adapted from ARM-PCR protocols. TCRdb itself ran the multiplex PCR reads through MiXCR, one entry per CDR3 protein. The profile shows tens of thousands of distinct CDR3 sequences, roughly 80% of them singletons. Comments on this clonotype: The junction differs from germline at one of its ends, possibly a read error.

RNA was extracted from bulk tissue without any cell sorting. Source material: lung tumor tissue. The rearrangement joins TRBV6-6 to TRBJ2-7; 7 bases are shared with TRBD2. The source of this sequence is a woman aged 45-65 years with non-small cell lung cancer. CDR3 nucleotide sequence: TGTACCAGCAGATTGACCCCGGGAGGCTACGAACAGTATTTC. Its translation is CTSRLTPGGYEQYF.